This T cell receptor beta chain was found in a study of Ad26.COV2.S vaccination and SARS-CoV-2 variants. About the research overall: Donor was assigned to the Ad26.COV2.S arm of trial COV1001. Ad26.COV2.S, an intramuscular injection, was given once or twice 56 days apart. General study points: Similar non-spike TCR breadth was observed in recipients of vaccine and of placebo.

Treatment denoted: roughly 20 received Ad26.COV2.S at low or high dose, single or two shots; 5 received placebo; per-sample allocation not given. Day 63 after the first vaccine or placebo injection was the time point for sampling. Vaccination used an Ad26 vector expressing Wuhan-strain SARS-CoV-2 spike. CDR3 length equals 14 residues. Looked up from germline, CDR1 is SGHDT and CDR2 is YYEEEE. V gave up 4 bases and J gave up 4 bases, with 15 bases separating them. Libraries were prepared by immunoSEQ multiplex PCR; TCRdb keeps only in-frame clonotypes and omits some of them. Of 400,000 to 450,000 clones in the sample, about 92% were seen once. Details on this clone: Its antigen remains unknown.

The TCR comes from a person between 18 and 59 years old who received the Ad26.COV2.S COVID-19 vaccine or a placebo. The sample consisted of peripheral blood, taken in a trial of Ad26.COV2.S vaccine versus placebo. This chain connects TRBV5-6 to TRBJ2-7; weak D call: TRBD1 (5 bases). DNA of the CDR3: TGTGCCAGCAGCCTCAGGGTCACCTCATACGAGCAGTACTTC. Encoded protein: CASSLRVTSYEQYF.